Presented here are 12 T cell receptor beta chains from one specimen sequenced in a study of blood T cell repertoires in COVID-19. Sequencing was performed with immunoSEQ multiplex PCR; in TCRdb, only in-frame clones are kept and a portion is missing. The table has 150,000 to 200,000 clones, about 85% seen once; the top ten hold about 3%. Input material: peripheral blood. The source is a human donor with acute or convalescent COVID-19. The donor label of this sample is uncertain.

This clone was seen just once. This chain uses TRBV5-1 with TRBJ2-1, with 16 bases lining up with TRBD2. CDR3 length equals 18 residues. Looked up from germline, CDR1 is SGHRS and CDR2 is YFSETQ. V was pared by 4 bases and J by 0 bases, with 4 bases of the junction left unmatched. The CDR3 here is CASSKGLAGGNSYNEQFF. CDR3 nucleotides: TGCGCCAGCAGCAAGGGACTAGCGGGGGGGAACTCCTACAATGAGCAGTTCTTC.

The chain uses TRBV5-8 and TRBJ1-6; the D is unclear. Per germline, CDR1 SGHTS and CDR2 YDEGEE. There are 17 residues in the CDR3. V was clipped by 3 bases and J by 0 bases, with 13 bases between them. The CDR3 nucleotides read TGTGCCAGCAGCTACGGCGTCGGGAGCTCCTATAATTCACCCCTCCACTTT. It translates to CASSYGVGSSYNSPLHF. Variable domain in full (rest from reference TRBV5-8 and TRBJ1-6): EAGVTQSPTHLIKTRGQQATLRCSPISGHTSVYWYQQALGLGLQFLLWYDEGEERNRGNFPPRFSGRQFPNYSSELNVNALELEDSALYLCASSYGVGSSYNSPLHFGNGTRLTVT.

This clone was observed at least ten times. The rearrangement uses TRBV10-3 and TRBJ2-2; the match to TRBD1 covers 8 bases. Germline-derived CDR1 and CDR2 are ENHRY and SYGVKD. The CDR3 spans 16 residues. J lost 1 base, V lost 2 bases, and 3 bases had no gene match. The CDR3 loop is CAISEPGTGNTGELFF. The CDR3 region has the DNA TGTGCCATCAGTGAGCCCGGGACAGGGAACACCGGGGAGCTGTTTTTT.

J is TRBJ2-7 and V is TRBV7-2; 8 nucleotides align to TRBD2. Losses at the gene ends were 5 bases for V and 4 bases for J; bases not matched to a gene: 4. CDR3 length: 13 residues. Germline loops: CDR1 SGHTA, CDR2 FQGNSA. The CDR3 sequence: CASSPGGVYEQYF. The DNA of the CDR3 is TGTGCCAGCAGCCCCGGGGGGGTGTACGAGCAGTACTTC.

The genes are TRBV19 and TRBJ1-5; 10 bases map to TRBD1. V shed 8 bases and J 7 bases; nucleotides not matched to a gene: 5. Germline CDR1 LNHDA, CDR2 SQIVND (reference sequence). This CDR3 has 13 amino acids. The CDR3 nucleotides read TGTGCCAGTTGGGACAGGGGACACCAGCCCCAGCATTTT. It specifies CASWDRGHQPQHF.

This sequence joins TRBV5-1 and TRBJ1-5; D perhaps matches TRBD1 (5 bases). Germline V gives CDR1 SGHRS, CDR2 YFSETQ. The CDR3 spans 14 residues. Between the trimmed V and J ends, which lost 2 bases and 7 bases, there was a span of 13 bases. CDR3 in amino acids: CASSLRGGGQPQHF. DNA for the CDR3: TGCGCCAGCAGCTTAAGGGGCGGGGGGCAGCCCCAGCATTTT.

V is TRBV7-9 and J is TRBJ1-1; TRBD1 matches at 7 bases. The CDR3 covers 15 residues. The junction had 7 bases not matched to a gene; V was cut back by 3 bases and J by 3 bases. Germline assignment: CDR1 SEHNR and CDR2 FQNEAQ (reference sequence). CDR3 sequence (DNA): TGTGCCAGCAGCTTCCGACAGGGAGAAGACACTGAAGCTTTCTTT. It is translated as CASSFRQGEDTEAFF.

In this sample, this clone turned up a few times. The chain joins TRBV2 to TRBJ2-7; 7 nucleotides match TRBD1. This CDR3 has 16 residues. V trimming: 7 bases; J trimming: 2 bases; junction bases outside the gene matches: 14. The germline CDR1 and CDR2 sequences are SNHLY and FYNNEI. The CDR3 nucleotides are TGTGCCAGCATGCAGGGGGTATTCACTCTGACCTACGAGCAGTACTTC. This sequence encodes CASMQGVFTLTYEQYF.

This chain connects TRBV12-3 or TRBV12-4 to TRBJ1-1; D is possibly TRBD1 (5 bases). CDR3 size: 13 residues. V lost 10 bases and J 4 bases, leaving 16 bases between the germline ends. CDR3 sequence (DNA): TGTGCCACCTCACAGGTCCGGGTCACTGAAGCTTTCTTT. It encodes CATSQVRVTEAFF.

This clone was counted only a few times. This sequence joins TRBV27 and TRBJ2-1, with TRBD2 as a possible D gene (7 bases). The CDR3 spans 15 residues. V was trimmed by 5 bases and J by 7 bases, leaving 18 bases between them. In germline, CDR1 is MNHEY, CDR2 SMNVEV (reference sequence). CDR3 nucleotide sequence: TGTGCCAGCAGTACCTTAGGGGGGGCAACTAATGAGCAGTTCTTC. The encoded protein is CASSTLGGATNEQFF.

CDR3 sequence (DNA): TGTGCCAGCAGCCGGCAGGGGTTCCCAGATACGCAGTATTTT. It is translated as CASSRQGFPDTQYF. V usage is TRBV11-2 and J usage is TRBJ2-3, with a weak D call TRBD1 (6 bases). The CDR3 has 14 amino acids. Germline V gene sequence: CDR1 SGHAT, CDR2 FQNNGV. The ends were cut back, 5 bases at V and 4 bases at J, with 13 bases in the middle.

The CDR3 region has the DNA TGTGCCAGCAGCATAACCGGGATTAGTAGTCATTTGGGCTCCTACGAGCAGTACTTC. Translating gives CASSITGISSHLGSYEQYF. V and J are TRBV7-2 and TRBJ2-7; TRBD2 might be the D (5 bases). From germline, CDR1 is SGHTA and CDR2 FQGNSA. The CDR3 totals 19 residues. The ends were cut back, 5 bases at V and 0 bases at J, with 26 bases in the middle.